Listed below are T cell receptor beta chains from one sample, sequenced in a study of siplizumab effects on memory and regulatory T cells. The data were produced by immunoSEQ multiplex PCR, yet TCRdb's version contains in-frame clones alone and is incomplete. The data contain some 97,000 clones, approximately 92% of them singletons. The sample consisted of CD4+ T cells sorted from blood. These receptors were obtained from a human donor in good health. Both conserved end residues are part of each CDR3. A D gene is named only where the DNA matches it firmly. Expanded clones get a size class; other rows say once, few or many, or leave the size out.

v_gene	j_gene	abundance	d_gene	CDR3nt	CDR3aa
TRBV6-5	TRBJ2-1	NA	TRBD2	TGTGCCAGCAGTTCAGGGACTAGCGGAAACAATGAGCAGTTCTTC	CASSSGTSGNNEQFF
TRBV7-9	TRBJ2-7	NA	NA	TGTGCCAGCAGCTTAGGAGGGGCCGAGCAGTACTTC	CASSLGGAEQYF
TRBV15	TRBJ1-2	NA	TRBD1	TGTGCCACCAGCAGAGAGGGGACAGGCGGCGGCTACACCTTC	CATSREGTGGGYTF
TRBV6-4	TRBJ1-1	NA	NA	TGTGCCAGCAGATTCGGACAGAACACTGAAGCTTTCTTT	CASRFGQNTEAFF
TRBV6-1	TRBJ2-7	NA	NA	TGTGCCAGCAGTGTAGGCCCCTACGAGCAGTACTTC	CASSVGPYEQYF
TRBV11-3	TRBJ2-2	NA	NA	TGTGCCAGCAGCTTATTGGGGCAGCCGAACACCGGGGAGCTGTTTTTT	CASSLLGQPNTGELFF
TRBV6-5	TRBJ2-7	NA	TRBD1	TGTGCCAGCAGCCTCGGACAGGGGTACGAGCAGTACTTC	CASSLGQGYEQYF
TRBV19	TRBJ2-3	NA	NA	TGTGCCAGTAGTATAGGCCCCGCGGACACAGATACGCAGTATTTT	CASSIGPADTDTQYF
TRBV7-2	TRBJ2-3	NA	NA	TGTGCCAGCAGGTCAGGGACAGATACGCAGTATTTT	CASRSGTDTQYF
TRBV18	TRBJ1-4	NA	TRBD1	TGTGCCAGCTCCCCCCCTAACAGGGGTCCTGAAAAACTGTTTTTT	CASSPPNRGPEKLFF
TRBV10-3	TRBJ1-2	NA	TRBD1	TGTGCCATCAGCGCAGGGGGAGGCTACACCTTC	CAISAGGGYTF
TRBV30	TRBJ2-7	NA	TRBD1	TGTGCCGGAAAGGGAACAGGGGGCGGCGAGCAGTACTTC	CAGKGTGGGEQYF
TRBV15	TRBJ1-2	NA	TRBD1	TGTGCCACCAGCAATCGACAGGGCCTGAAGGACTATGGCTACACCTTC	CATSNRQGLKDYGYTF
TRBV18	TRBJ1-1	NA	TRBD1	TGTGCCAGCTCACCGGATCAGACAGGGGGCGGTGAAGCTTTCTTT	CASSPDQTGGGEAFF
TRBV5-1	TRBJ2-7	NA	NA	TGCGCCAGCAGCTTGAGTGATTTTTACGAGCAGTACTTC	CASSLSDFYEQYF
TRBV15	TRBJ1-5	NA	TRBD1	TGTGCCACCAGCAGTTTCGGGACAGGGGAACATCAGCCCCAGCATTTT	CATSSFGTGEHQPQHF
TRBV27	TRBJ2-2	once	NA	TGTGCCAGCAGTTTTGCCAGAGGGAACACCGGGGAGCTGTTTTTT	CASSFARGNTGELFF
TRBV7-2	TRBJ1-1	NA	NA	TGTGCCAGCAGCTGGAACACTGAAGCTTTCTTT	CASSWNTEAFF
TRBV15	TRBJ1-6	NA	TRBD1	TGTGCCACCAGCACAAACAGGGGCGGTTCACCCCTCCACTTT	CATSTNRGGSPLHF
TRBV5-1	TRBJ2-3	NA	TRBD2	TGCGCCAGCAGCGTAGCCCCGGGACTAGCGGGGGACAAAGATACGCAGTATTTT	CASSVAPGLAGDKDTQYF
TRBV6-1	TRBJ1-2	NA	TRBD1	TGTGCCAGCAGTGAACAGGGGGCTTCTGGCTACACCTTC	CASSEQGASGYTF
TRBV18	TRBJ1-5	NA	NA	TGTGCCAGCTCACGACAGGACACTAGCAATCAGCCCCAGCATTTT	CASSRQDTSNQPQHF
TRBV5-1	TRBJ1-2	NA	NA	TGCGCCAGCAGCTTGGCGCCGGGGAACTATGGCTACACCTTC	CASSLAPGNYGYTF
TRBV7-2	TRBJ2-3	once	TRBD1	TGTGCCAGCACCCCCGGACAGGGCACAGATACGCAGTATTTT	CASTPGQGTDTQYF
TRBV4-3	TRBJ1-1	NA	NA	TGCGCCAGCAGCCAAAGGGCAGAGGGAACTGAAGCTTTCTTT	CASSQRAEGTEAFF
TRBV6-6	TRBJ1-6	once	NA	TGTGCCAGCAGCCGGGGCCGTTCCGATTCACCCCTCCACTTT	CASSRGRSDSPLHF
TRBV4-1	TRBJ2-7	few	TRBD1	TGCGCCAGCAGCCAACCAGGACAGGGAGTGAAAGAGCAGTACTTC	CASSQPGQGVKEQYF
TRBV4-1	TRBJ2-5	NA	NA	TGCGCCAGCAGCCAATCCCACGGGGGTGAAGAGACCCAGTACTTC	CASSQSHGGEETQYF
TRBV7-3	TRBJ1-6	once	TRBD1	TGTGCCAGCAGGGGACAGGGGGCTGATTCACCCCTCCACTTT	CASRGQGADSPLHF
TRBV11-2	TRBJ2-3	NA	NA	TGTGCCAGCAGCTTAGTTCGGTGGACTAGGAGGGGGCACACAGATACGCAGTATTTT	CASSLVRWTRRGHTDTQYF
TRBV7-2	TRBJ1-2	NA	NA	TGTGCCAGCAGCCAGACAATCGATGGCTACACCTTC	CASSQTIDGYTF
TRBV5-1	TRBJ2-1	NA	NA	TGCGCCAGCAGCCCGGGTGTCCACAATGAGCAGTTCTTC	CASSPGVHNEQFF
TRBV5-1	TRBJ2-2	NA	NA	TGCGCCAGCGGTCCACCTAACACCGGGGAGCTGTTTTTT	CASGPPNTGELFF
TRBV7-8	TRBJ1-5	NA	NA	TGTGCCAGCAGCCCTAACAGGGATCAGCCCCAGCATTTT	CASSPNRDQPQHF
TRBV9	TRBJ1-3	NA	NA	TGTGCCAGCAGCCCCGGACGCTCTAACCTCTCTGGAAACACCATATATTTT	CASSPGRSNLSGNTIYF
TRBV5-4	TRBJ2-3	NA	TRBD2	TGTGCCAGCAGCTCCTCCGCGGGCGGGGGGGCTGGAGATACGCAGTATTTT	CASSSSAGGGAGDTQYF
TRBV10-1	TRBJ1-5	NA	NA	TGCGCCAGCAGTGCCGGGGATCAGCCCCAGCATTTT	CASSAGDQPQHF
TRBV9	TRBJ2-7	NA	TRBD2	TGTGCCAGCAGCGTAGATCAGAGGACTAGCGGGGGGAACGAGCAGTACTTC	CASSVDQRTSGGNEQYF
TRBV5-1	TRBJ2-7	NA	NA	TGCGCCAGCAGCTTGGGTCAGGGCGGCGAGCAGTACTTC	CASSLGQGGEQYF
TRBV13	TRBJ2-3	once	TRBD2	TGTGCCAGCCTCCAGGGTGGGACTAGCCGAACAGATACGCAGTATTTT	CASLQGGTSRTDTQYF
TRBV5-4	TRBJ1-3	NA	NA	TGTGCCAGCAGCGCACCGGGGGGGCTTGGAAACACCATATATTTT	CASSAPGGLGNTIYF
TRBV9	TRBJ2-3	once	NA	TGTGCCAGCAGCGTAGAAGCGGAGCGCACGAATACGCAGTATTTT	CASSVEAERTNTQYF
TRBV4-3	TRBJ2-1	NA	NA	TGCGCCAGCAGCCAATCCGAAAACTCCTACAATGAGCAGTTCTTC	CASSQSENSYNEQFF
TRBV9	TRBJ1-6	NA	NA	TGTGCCAGCAGCGCAGGGGTCCCTAATAATTCACCCCTCCACTTT	CASSAGVPNNSPLHF
TRBV9	TRBJ1-1	NA	NA	TGTGCCAGCAGCGTAGGTGGAGGGGGGAACACTGAAGCTTTCTTT	CASSVGGGGNTEAFF
TRBV30	TRBJ1-5	NA	NA	TGTGCCTGGACACGACAGGTCAATCAGCCCCAGCATTTT	CAWTRQVNQPQHF
TRBV9	TRBJ1-1	NA	TRBD1	TGTGCCAGCAGCTCTCGACAGGGAAGGATTAGTACTGAAGCTTTCTTT	CASSSRQGRISTEAFF
TRBV6-5	TRBJ2-7	NA	NA	TGTGCCAGCAGGATGACACCAAACTACGAGCAGTACTTC	CASRMTPNYEQYF
TRBV7-6	TRBJ2-5	NA	TRBD2	TGTGCCAGCAGCCCATTTTGGGGGGAGGGGAAAGAGACCCAGTACTTC	CASSPFWGEGKETQYF
TRBV5-1	TRBJ1-5	few	NA	TGCGCCAGCAGCCCCGGAGGGGGCAATCAGCCCCAGCATTTT	CASSPGGGNQPQHF
TRBV5-1	TRBJ2-7	NA	NA	TGCGCCAGCAGCTCAACAGCAGGCGACGAGCAGTACTTC	CASSSTAGDEQYF
TRBV6-1	TRBJ2-5	NA	TRBD2	TGTGCCAGCAAGACTAGCGGGCCTCCCCAAGAGACCCAGTACTTC	CASKTSGPPQETQYF
TRBV18	TRBJ1-1	once	NA	TGTGCCAGCTCACCAAGGTCTGAAGCTTTCTTT	CASSPRSEAFF
TRBV19	TRBJ2-3	NA	NA	TGTGCCAGTAGTATAGTACCAGATACGCAGTATTTT	CASSIVPDTQYF
TRBV7-2	TRBJ2-2	NA	TRBD2	TGTGCCAGCAGCCCCGCTGTTGCGGGGGACCTCACCGGGGAGCTGTTTTTT	CASSPAVAGDLTGELFF
TRBV5-1	TRBJ2-3	NA	NA	TGCGCCAGCAGCTTGGCAAGCGGGAGCACAGATACGCAGTATTTT	CASSLASGSTDTQYF
TRBV6-1	TRBJ1-1	once	NA	NA	CASILGTSNTEAFF
TRBV19	TRBJ2-7	NA	TRBD2	TGTGCCAGTGGACTAGCGGGGGTCTACGAGCAGTACTTC	CASGLAGVYEQYF
TRBV28	TRBJ2-7	NA	NA	TGTGCCAGCAGTTCAAATATAAGACAAGGCCCAAAAGACCCCTACGAGCAGTACTTC	CASSSNIRQGPKDPYEQYF